A selection of T cell receptor beta chains follows, all from one sample in a study of CD8 T cells in Susac syndrome. Via MiXCR, TCRdb re-called the immunoSEQ multiplex PCR reads, giving one row per CDR3 protein. The data contain about 240,000 distinct CDR3 sequences, 90% to 97% of them singletons. Sequencing input: CD4+ T cells from PBMCs. These receptor sequences come from a human donor with Susac syndrome. Each CDR3 is given with its conserved first and last residue. Fields, in order: CDR3 protein, V gene, J gene.

CASSRGPYGYTF	TRBV18	TRBJ1-2
CATSDTDSFNNEQFF	TRBV24-1	TRBJ2-1
CASSPTSGSASEQFF	TRBV3-1	TRBJ2-1
CASSGTPYEQYF	TRBV28	TRBJ2-7
CASGRGDSNQPQHF	TRBV23-1	TRBJ1-5
CASSLAGVGTGTFRYTF	TRBV12-3/TRBV12-4	TRBJ1-2
CASGFIAGGTDTQYF	TRBV12-5	TRBJ2-3
CSVRQGWNEQFF	TRBV29-1	TRBJ2-1
CASSLSSLLGNEQFF	TRBV7-3	TRBJ2-1
CASRKGQLDGYTF	TRBV12-3/TRBV12-4	TRBJ1-2
CSVGTRDSRPF	TRBV29-1	TRBJ2-1
CSARDRLAGVNNEQFF	TRBV20-1	TRBJ2-1
CASSLSLRVEAFF	TRBV28	TRBJ1-1
CASSYSVVDPWSYEQYF	TRBV6-5	TRBJ2-7
CSAGGLGEKLFF	TRBV29-1	TRBJ1-4
CASSLPQGKETQYF	TRBV28	TRBJ2-5
CASSVTPTSLQDTQYF	TRBV9	TRBJ2-3
CAWRGLYTQYF	TRBV30	TRBJ2-3
CASGLVRESGQFF	TRBV12-5	TRBJ2-1
CACSGGKTLNTEAFF	TRBV30	TRBJ1-1
CAISERTTSGNQPQHF	TRBV10-3	TRBJ1-5
CASSHWDTGYTF	TRBV14	TRBJ1-2
CSVEWAGKNTGELFF	TRBV29-1	TRBJ2-2
CASSLSTEDSQSF	TRBV5-8	TRBJ2-4
CASSQDRAGLGYGYTF	TRBV14	TRBJ1-2
CSALTGDEQYF	TRBV20-1	TRBJ2-7
CSARAPAAGAYEQYF	TRBV20-1	TRBJ2-7
CASSLAPDPFEANYGYTF	TRBV13	TRBJ1-2
CASGLVQGAEAFF	TRBV12-5	TRBJ1-1
CSVQGGSYVNTGELFF	TRBV29-1	TRBJ2-2
CAWRTSGRASYNEQFF	TRBV30	TRBJ2-1
CASSQGPRGPTSYEQYF	TRBV4-2	TRBJ2-7
CASSESRASGYNEQFF	TRBV25-1	TRBJ2-1
CSASRSHEQYF	TRBV20-1	TRBJ2-7
CAISDPIGGGQPQHF	TRBV10-3	TRBJ1-5
CASSQGVGDNEQFF	TRBV4-1	TRBJ2-1
CASSYSGRLNTEAFF	TRBV6-5	TRBJ1-1
CASSHALRVGYTF	TRBV7-6	TRBJ1-2
CSASSAASYNEQFF	TRBV20-1	TRBJ2-1
CASSSVETQYF	TRBV7-9	TRBJ2-5